Included here is one TCR beta chain sequence, with context. Its specificity is unknown. The data belong to a study of immune cell composition in non-small cell lung cancer. About the study: Tumours were mainly lung adenocarcinoma or squamous cell carcinoma.

TCRdb's copy holds only in-frame clones and misses some; the assay was immunoSEQ multiplex PCR. This table has around 3,900 clones, around 68% appearing once. V trimming: 1 base; J trimming: 3 bases; junction bases outside the gene matches: 7. This CDR3 is 16 amino acids long. Germline CDR1 SGHRS, CDR2 YFSETQ. Study-wide results and limits: Overall clonality, unlike maximal tumour-associated clone frequency, did not predict TIL reactivity. Clones >0.5% enriched in tumour were rarer in adenocarcinoma (around 35%) than squamous (roughly 75%).

Template was genomic DNA from frozen, unsorted single-cell suspensions. Sample: lung tumor tissue. The receptor's source is a human donor with non-small cell lung cancer. The chain links TRBV5-1 to TRBJ2-1, with 7 bases lining up with TRBD2. The CDR3 DNA follows: TGCGCCAGCAGCTTGTACCCTAGCGGCAACTACAATGAGCAGTTCTTC. Amino acids: CASSLYPSGNYNEQFF.